This TCR beta chain stems from a study of cytomegalovirus exposure and HLA in healthy donors. Study results and limitations: HLA restriction was apparent for most CMV-associated TCR beta chains in a later analysis.

The count of this clone is one. Its antigen is undetermined. The PCR employed 60 Vbeta primers together with 13 Jbeta primers. Generated by immunoSEQ multiplex PCR, the TCRdb table keeps only in-frame clones and is missing some. The sample records fewer than 150,000 clones, 79% being singletons. V was clipped by 4 bases and J by 5 bases, with 14 bases between them. Per germline, CDR1 MDHEN and CDR2 SYDVKM. The CDR3 consists of 14 residues. The chain uses TRBV28 and TRBJ1-2, with D perhaps matching TRBD1 (5 bases). The sample comprised PBMCs. The sequence was obtained from a man aged 35 to 55 in good health and CMV-seropositive. CDR3 residues: CASSSFWGEYGYTF. As DNA, the CDR3 is TGTGCCAGCAGTTCCTTCTGGGGGGAATATGGCTACACCTTC.